This record looks at one T cell receptor beta chain sequence and its context. CDR3 length: 16 amino acids. Trimming removed 1 base from V and 3 bases from J, with 15 bases in between. Germline CDR1 is PRHDT and CDR2 is FYEKMQ (reference sequence). These data come from a study of blood T cells in healthy people across ages. Through a sample-barcoded 5' primer and a J-beta primer mix, a second PCR was run for roughly 7 to 12 cycles. Using its own MiXCR run on the 5' RACE reads, TCRdb lists one record per CDR3 protein. Here the sample spans roughly 650,000 distinct CDR3 sequences, approximately 31% being singletons. In each sample, at least 6 million PBMCs were isolated.

Sequencing was carried out using blood. The sequence derives from a woman of 80 years or more in good health. The chain is built from TRBV13 and TRBJ1-1; D might be TRBD1 (6 bases). CDR3 DNA: TGTGCCAGCAGCTTAGAGGTACAGGGTAGGGACACTGAAGCTTTCTTT. It encodes CASSLEVQGRDTEAFF. Based on the CDR3 plus reference TRBV13 and TRBJ1-1, the full variable domain is AAGVIQSPRHLIKEKRETATLKCYPIPRHDTVYWYQQGPGQDPQFLISFYEKMQSDKGSIPDRFSAQQFSDYHSELNMSSLELGDSALYFCASSLEVQGRDTEAFFGQGTRLTVV.